A single sample is the source of the 13 T cell receptor beta chains below, sequenced in a study of beta chain features in type 1 diabetes. All of the isolated RNA was reverse transcribed, so expressed TCRB transcripts were sequenced. Using immunoSEQ multiplex PCR, the repertoire was profiled, and TCRdb retains in-frame clones only, with some absent. The sample comprises 350,000 or so clones, about 20% of which are singletons, and around 0.04% rests with the top ten. The source material was naive CD4+ T cells from blood. The receptors were sampled from a woman in her late teens or twenties in good health.

The chain joins TRBV7-9 to TRBJ2-1; 7 positions agree with TRBD1. Trimming removed 1 base from V and 2 bases from J; junction bases left unmatched: 2. CDR1 is SEHNR and CDR2 is FQNEAQ in the germline V gene (reference sequence). This CDR3 is built from 15 residues. The CDR3 spells CASSLGDSTYNEQFF. DNA for the CDR3: TGTGCCAGCAGCTTAGGGGACAGCACCTACAATGAGCAGTTCTTC.

The sample holds a few counts of this clone. The chain uses TRBV29-1 and TRBJ2-3; no firm D call. The CDR3 loop spans 11 amino acids. V lost 5 bases and J 6 bases, leaving 9 bases between the germline ends. CDR1 and CDR2 (germline): SQVTM, ANQGSEA. In nucleotides, the CDR3 is TGCAGCGTTCAAGGGCCCGATACGCAGTATTTT. As protein: CSVQGPDTQYF.

The chain recombines TRBV5-6 with TRBJ2-5; no reliable D call. Germline V gene sequence: CDR1 SGHDT, CDR2 YYEEEE. V was clipped by 0 bases and J by 1 base, with 4 bases between them. This CDR3 contains 13 residues. CDR3 nucleotides: TGTGCCAGCAGCTTGGACACCCAAGAGACCCAGTACTTC. The encoded protein is CASSLDTQETQYF.

This clone was seen more than once but under ten times. In DNA, the CDR3 is TGTGCCAGCAGCGTAGATGACACTCGGAACACTGAAGCTTTCTTT. This encodes CASSVDDTRNTEAFF. The J gene is TRBJ1-1, the V gene TRBV9; D remains unclear. Germline V gene data show CDR1 as SGDLS and CDR2 as YYNGEE. The germline V and J ends were trimmed by 0 bases and 1 base, with 10 bases remaining between them. The CDR3 is 15 residues long.

V gene TRBV5-1 combines with J gene TRBJ2-7; possible D gene TRBD1, 6 bases. V lost 0 bases and J lost 7, with 11 bases in between. The CDR3 length is 13 residues. Germline V CDR1 and CDR2: SGHRS, YFSETQ. Here the CDR3 reads CASSLDDRREQYF. For the CDR3, the DNA is TGCGCCAGCAGCTTGGACGACAGGAGGGAGCAGTACTTC. The full variable domain, in which reference TRBV5-1 and TRBJ2-7 provide the parts outside the CDR3, is KAGVTQTPRYLIKTRGQQVTLSCSPISGHRSVSWYQQTPGQGLQFLFEYFSETQRNKGNFPGRFSGRQFSNSRSEMNVSTLELGDSALYLCASSLDDRREQYFGPGTRLTVT.

The chain is built from TRBV30 and TRBJ2-7; 9 bases are shared with TRBD2. This CDR3 spans 14 amino acids. The junction had 7 bases not matched to a gene; V was cut back by 4 bases and J by 3 bases. Germline V gene lookup returns CDR1 GTSNPN and CDR2 SVGIG (reference sequence). The CDR3 sequence: CAWKYPAGGYEQYF. For the CDR3, the DNA is TGTGCCTGGAAGTATCCAGCGGGGGGCTACGAGCAGTACTTC.

V usage is TRBV25-1 and J usage is TRBJ2-1; D may be TRBD1 (6 bases). Trimming took off 3 bases at V and 8 bases at J, with 11 bases between the two ends. Germline V gene lookup returns CDR1 MGHDK and CDR2 SYGVNS. The CDR3 is 13 residues long. CDR3 nucleotides: TGTGCCAGCAGTGATTACAGGGAGCATGAGCAGTTCTTC. It yields the protein CASSDYREHEQFF.

This clone was seen a few times. This chain joins TRBV6-5 and TRBJ1-2; weak D call: TRBD1 (5 bases). V was pared by 0 bases and J by 4 bases, with 12 bases between. This CDR3 region has 15 residues. Germline lookup yields CDR1 MNHEY and CDR2 SVGAGI. The CDR3 region has the DNA TGTGCCAGCAGTTACTCCACCGGCAGGGCCTATGGCTACACCTTC. It translates to CASSYSTGRAYGYTF.

The J gene is TRBJ2-5, the V gene TRBV2, with D possibly TRBD1 on 5 matching bases. This CDR3 region has 13 residues. V was clipped by 6 bases and J by 4 bases, with 12 bases between them. Germline CDR1 reads SNHLY; CDR2 reads FYNNEI. The CDR3 region is CASSEDTRETQYF. DNA of the CDR3: TGTGCCAGCAGCGAGGACACGAGAGAGACCCAGTACTTC. The variable domain in full, completed from reference TRBV2 and TRBJ2-5, reads EPEVTQTPSHQVTQMGQEVILRCVPISNHLYFYWYRQILGQKVEFLVSFYNNEISEKSEIFDDQFSVERPDGSNFTLKIRSTKLEDSAMYFCASSEDTRETQYFGPGTRLLVL.

The chain joins TRBV5-1 to TRBJ2-3; 7 nucleotides line up with TRBD1. Germline V gene sequence: CDR1 SGHRS, CDR2 YFSETQ. This CDR3 contains 14 residues. After removal of 2 bases from V and 1 base from J, the junction contained 1 base not matched to a gene. The CDR3 coding sequence is TGCGCCAGCAGCTTCCAGGGGGGCACAGATACGCAGTATTTT. Protein sequence: CASSFQGGTDTQYF. Looking up the rest from reference TRBV5-1 and TRBJ2-3 gives the full variable domain: KAGVTQTPRYLIKTRGQQVTLSCSPISGHRSVSWYQQTPGQGLQFLFEYFSETQRNKGNFPGRFSGRQFSNSRSEMNVSTLELGDSALYLCASSFQGGTDTQYFGPGTRLTVL.

The rearrangement uses TRBV5-1 and TRBJ2-6; possibly TRBD1 for D (6 bases). This CDR3 comprises 17 residues. Trimming shortened V by 4 bases and J by 0 bases, and 14 bases separated the two germline ends. Germline-derived CDR1 and CDR2 are SGHRS and YFSETQ. The CDR3 region is CASSQRTATSGANVLTF. CDR3 bases: TGCGCCAGCAGCCAAAGGACAGCAACCTCTGGGGCCAACGTCCTGACTTTC.

There are a few counts of this clone. The rearrangement links TRBV7-2 to TRBJ2-5, with TRBD2 matching over 9 bases. Per the germline V gene, CDR1 is SGHTA and CDR2 is FQGNSA. J gave up 4 bases and V 2 bases, and 5 bases lay outside the gene matches. The CDR3 is 15 amino acids. The DNA for the CDR3 is TGTGCCAGCAGCTTATTGGCGGGAGGGGTAGAGACCCAGTACTTC. Amino acids: CASSLLAGGVETQYF.

This chain connects TRBV15 to TRBJ1-1; D unresolved. Per germline, CDR1 LNHNV and CDR2 YYDKDF (reference sequence). This CDR3 has 12 amino acids. V dropped 0 bases and J dropped 10 bases, with 9 bases sitting between them. CDR3 amino acids: CATSRDSGGAFF. The CDR3 DNA reads TGTGCCACCAGCAGAGATTCGGGTGGAGCTTTCTTT.